The table lists the clone carrying this TCR beta chain with a few counts. Its specificity is unknown. Per the germline V gene, CDR1 is SEHNR and CDR2 is FQNEAQ (reference sequence). The CDR3 has 16 residues. V dropped 5 bases and J dropped 2; count of bases not matched to a gene: 6. The data derive from a study of cytomegalovirus exposure and HLA in healthy donors. General observations from the study: It was approximately 150 TCR beta chains that were listed as cytomegalovirus-associated. Several V segments, TRBV6-2 and TRBV6-3 among them, could not be told apart and were dropped. Association of a missense DCLRE1C variant with TCR beta V- and J-gene trimming was reported in a later analysis.

PCR amplification relied on 60 Vbeta primers (plus 13 Jbeta primers). Authors' processing steps: Counted up in a later analysis, unique TCR beta chains came to about 80 million, with around 11 million shared. The method was immunoSEQ multiplex PCR; TCRdb's version includes in-frame clones alone and lacks a portion of them. The DNA was the basis for D and trimming; V, J and clone size are from that table. Among 90,000 to 140,000 clones listed, roughly 70% were seen once. This sequence originates from a man in his forties or fifties in good health and CMV-seronegative. This chain uses TRBV7-9 with TRBJ2-1, with TRBD2 matching over 10 bases. The sample was PBMCs. The CDR3, as DNA: TGTGCCAGCAGCCCGGGAGCGGGAGGGCCCTACAATGAGCAGTTCTTC. Amino acid sequence: CASSPGAGGPYNEQFF.